This TCR beta chain originates from a study of memory CD4+ T cells and cytomegalovirus serostatus. Single viable CD3+CD4+CD8-CD45RO+ cells were sorted as the memory CD4+ T cells. Serostatus was set by detecting CMV pp150, pp28, p38, p52 IgG. Using immunoSEQ multiplex PCR, the repertoire was profiled, and TCRdb retains in-frame clones only, with some absent. The sample yields some 41,000 clones, less than 80% seen once. The source is an adult in good health and CMV-seronegative. What was sequenced was memory CD4+ T cells from blood.

CDR3 sequence: CASSLEAGRTYEQYF. CDR3 DNA: TGTGCCAGCAGCTTAGAAGCGGGCCGTACCTACGAGCAGTACTTC. The chain is built from TRBV11-2 and TRBJ2-7; tentatively, D is TRBD2 (6 bases). Germline V CDR1 and CDR2: SGHAT, FQNNGV. V was shortened by 0 bases and J by 2 bases, with 11 bases between the two germline ends. The CDR3 is 15 amino acids.